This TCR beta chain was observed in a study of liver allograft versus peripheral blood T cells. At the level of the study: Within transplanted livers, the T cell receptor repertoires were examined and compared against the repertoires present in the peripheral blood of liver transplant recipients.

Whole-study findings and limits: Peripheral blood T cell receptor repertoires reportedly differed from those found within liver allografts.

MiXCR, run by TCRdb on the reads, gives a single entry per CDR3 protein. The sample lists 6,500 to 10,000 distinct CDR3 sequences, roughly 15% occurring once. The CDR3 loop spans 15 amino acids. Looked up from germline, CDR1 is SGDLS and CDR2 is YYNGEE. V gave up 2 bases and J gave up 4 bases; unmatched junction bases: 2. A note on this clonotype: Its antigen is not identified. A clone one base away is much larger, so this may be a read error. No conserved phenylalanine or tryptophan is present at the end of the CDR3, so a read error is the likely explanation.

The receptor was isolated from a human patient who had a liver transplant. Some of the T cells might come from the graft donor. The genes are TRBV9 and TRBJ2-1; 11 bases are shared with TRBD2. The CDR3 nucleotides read TGTGCCAGCAGCGTGACTAGCGGGACTTACAATGAGCAGTTCTCC. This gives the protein CASSVTSGTYNEQFS.